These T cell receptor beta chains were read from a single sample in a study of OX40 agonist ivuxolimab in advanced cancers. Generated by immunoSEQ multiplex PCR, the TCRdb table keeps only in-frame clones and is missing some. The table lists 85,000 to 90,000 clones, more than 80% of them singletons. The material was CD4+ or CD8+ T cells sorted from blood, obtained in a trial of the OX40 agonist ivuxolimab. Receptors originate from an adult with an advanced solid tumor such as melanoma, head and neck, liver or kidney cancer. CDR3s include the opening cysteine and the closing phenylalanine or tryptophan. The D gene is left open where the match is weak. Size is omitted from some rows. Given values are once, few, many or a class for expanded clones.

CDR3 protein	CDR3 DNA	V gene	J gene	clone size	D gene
CASSLSTGMWDTQYF	TGTGCCAGCAGTTTATCGACGGGAATGTGGGATACGCAGTATTTT	TRBV27	TRBJ2-3	.	.
CASSYSISGNTIYF	TGTGCCAGCAGTTATTCAATTTCTGGAAACACCATATATTTT	TRBV28	TRBJ1-3	once	.
CASSPTSGGATDTQYF	TGTGCCAGCAGCCCAACTAGCGGGGGGGCTACAGATACGCAGTATTTT	TRBV9	TRBJ2-3	once	TRBD2
CASSIYTGGSTGELFF	TGTGCCAGTAGTATCTATACAGGGGGCAGCACCGGGGAGCTGTTTTTT	TRBV19	TRBJ2-2	.	TRBD1
CASSLDARANVLTF	TGTGCCAGCAGCTTAGATGCTCGGGCCAACGTCCTGACTTTC	TRBV11-3	TRBJ2-6	.	.
CASSWGGQSGNEQFF	TGTGCCAGCAGCTGGGGGGGACAGAGTGGGAATGAGCAGTTCTTC	TRBV7-2	TRBJ2-1	.	.
CASSDLWGPDTGELFF	TGTGCCAGCAGTGATTTGTGGGGGCCGGACACCGGGGAGCTGTTTTTT	TRBV2	TRBJ2-2	.	.
CASSLGQWRSNTEAFF	TGTGCCAGCAGCTTGGGTCAATGGCGTTCGAACACTGAAGCTTTCTTT	TRBV5-6	TRBJ1-1	.	.
CASSQDRGAYNEQFF	TGTGCCAGCAGCCAGGACAGGGGGGCCTACAATGAGCAGTTCTTC	TRBV2	TRBJ2-1	.	TRBD1
CASSLVLGDEQFF	TGTGCCAGCAGCTTGGTCCTCGGGGATGAGCAGTTCTTC	TRBV11-3	TRBJ2-1	.	.
CSVAPGTLDNYEQYF	TGCAGCGTGGCTCCCGGAACACTTGACAACTACGAGCAGTACTTC	TRBV29-1	TRBJ2-7	.	.
CASSIGSDNEQFF	TGTGCCAGCAGTATAGGGTCTGACAATGAGCAGTTCTTC	TRBV11-3	TRBJ2-1	.	.
CASRRAPYEQYF	TGTGCCAGCAGGCGGGCCCCTTACGAGCAGTACTTC	TRBV2	TRBJ2-7	.	.
CASSLGGVGAGNTIYF	TGTGCCAGCAGTCTAGGTGGTGTCGGGGCTGGAAACACCATATATTTT	TRBV7-3	TRBJ1-3	.	.
CASRTRETQYF	TGTGCCAGCAGGACACGAGAGACCCAGTACTTC	TRBV6-6	TRBJ2-5	.	.
CASSFAAYGYTF	TGTGCCAGCAGCTTTGCGGCGTATGGCTACACCTTC	TRBV28	TRBJ1-2	once	.
CASSLLGYYGYTF	TGTGCCAGCAGTTTATTAGGGTACTATGGCTACACCTTC	TRBV28	TRBJ1-2	.	.
CASSVGQVGELFF	TGTGCCAGCAGCGTAGGTCAGGTCGGGGAGCTGTTTTTT	TRBV9	TRBJ2-2	.	.
CASSQGGVGGGELFF	TGTGCCAGCAGCCAAGGCGGGGTGGGTGGCGGGGAGCTGTTTTTT	TRBV2	TRBJ2-2	.	.
CASSPTSGTSNTGELFF	TGTGCCAGCAGCCCAACTAGCGGGACCTCTAACACCGGGGAGCTGTTTTTT	TRBV7-3	TRBJ2-2	.	TRBD2
CASSQMGQIYEQYF	TGTGCCAGCAGCCAAATGGGACAGATCTACGAGCAGTACTTC	TRBV7-2	TRBJ2-7	.	TRBD1
CASSFGITVGEAFF	TGTGCCAGCAGCTTCGGAATAACAGTCGGCGAAGCTTTCTTT	TRBV7-9	TRBJ1-1	.	.
CARQGNTGELFF	TGTGCCCGACAGGGAAACACCGGGGAGCTGTTTTTT	TRBV30	TRBJ2-2	.	TRBD1
CASSGVTSGGAGEQFF	TGTGCCAGCAGCGGAGTGACTAGCGGGGGGGCAGGTGAGCAGTTCTTC	TRBV7-9	TRBJ2-1	.	TRBD2
CASSGPGHFTDTQYF	TGTGCCAGCAGCGGACCGGGACACTTCACAGATACGCAGTATTTT	TRBV9	TRBJ2-3	once	.
CASSLDGGRGNEQFF	TGTGCCAGCAGCTTGGATGGGGGCCGGGGCAATGAGCAGTTCTTC	TRBV5-4	TRBJ2-1	.	.
CASSFRTTVGYGYTF	TGTGCCAGCAGTTTCCGGACAACGGTGGGGTATGGCTACACCTTC	TRBV6-5	TRBJ1-2	.	.
CASSWGTGEKLFF	TGCGCCAGCAGCTGGGGGACGGGGGAAAAACTGTTTTTT	TRBV5-1	TRBJ1-4	.	.
CASSFWGGNTDTQYF	TGTGCCAGCAGTTTTTGGGGGGGCAACACAGATACGCAGTATTTT	TRBV28	TRBJ2-3	.	.
CASRHKEDNNYGYTF	TGTGCCAGCAGACACAAAGAGGACAACAACTATGGCTACACCTTC	TRBV6-4	TRBJ1-2	.	.
CASSRGAGGQETQYF	TGTGCCAGCAGCCGGGGAGCGGGAGGGCAAGAGACCCAGTACTTC	TRBV4-2	TRBJ2-5	.	TRBD2
CASSLAGPPADTQYF	TGCGCCAGCAGCTTGGCAGGGCCCCCCGCAGATACGCAGTATTTT	TRBV5-1	TRBJ2-3	.	.
CASSPIRNLAQFF	TGTGCCAGCAGCCCGATAAGAAACCTAGCGCAGTTCTTC	TRBV7-8	TRBJ2-1	few	.
CASSERWPAEYTDTQYF	TGTGCCAGCAGTGAGAGGTGGCCAGCAGAGTACACAGATACGCAGTATTTT	TRBV6-1	TRBJ2-3	.	.
CASSPQASGGADEQFF	TGTGCCAGCTCACCTCAAGCTAGCGGGGGGGCTGACGAGCAGTTCTTC	TRBV18	TRBJ2-1	few	TRBD2
CASSLAAGQGARGNTIYF	TGTGCCAGCAGCTTGGCGGCGGGACAGGGGGCGAGAGGAAACACCATATATTTT	TRBV7-2	TRBJ1-3	.	TRBD1
CASGLVLGRRGPSNEKLFF	TGTGCTAGTGGTTTGGTCTTAGGTAGGAGGGGGCCGAGCAATGAAAAACTGTTTTTT	TRBV12-5	TRBJ1-4	.	TRBD1
CASMPDENTGELFF	TGTGCCAGCATGCCAGATGAGAACACCGGGGAGCTGTTTTTT	TRBV6-6	TRBJ2-2	.	.
CASSRDPGSSYNEQFF	TGCGCCAGCAGCCGCGACCCCGGAAGCTCCTACAATGAGCAGTTCTTC	TRBV4-1	TRBJ2-1	.	.
CASRATVEMNTEAFF	TGTGCCAGCAGGGCTACAGTTGAGATGAACACTGAAGCTTTCTTT	TRBV5-4	TRBJ1-1	.	.
CASSGRGREKLFF	TGTGCCAGCAGTGGGAGGGGGCGTGAAAAACTGTTTTTT	TRBV2	TRBJ1-4	.	TRBD1
CASSLGRRLGETQYF	TGTGCCAGCAGCTTAGGACGACGATTAGGGGAGACCCAGTACTTC	TRBV7-9	TRBJ2-5	few	.
CASSPPDRIYQPQHF	TGTGCCAGCAGTCCCCCCGACCGGATTTATCAGCCCCAGCATTTT	TRBV28	TRBJ1-5	.	.
CASSPSAPVEAFF	TGTGCCAGCTCACCTTCAGCCCCCGTAGAAGCTTTCTTT	TRBV18	TRBJ1-1	.	.
CASSIQRTNNSPLHF	TGTGCCAGTAGTATTCAGAGGACCAATAATTCACCCCTCCACTTT	TRBV19	TRBJ1-6	.	.
CASSIRLGVGYTEAFF	TGTGCCAGTAGTATAAGGCTGGGCGTTGGCTACACTGAAGCTTTCTTT	TRBV19	TRBJ1-1	few	.
CASSNHGTGSNQPQHF	TGTGCCAGTAGTAACCACGGGACAGGGAGCAATCAGCCCCAGCATTTT	TRBV19	TRBJ1-5	.	TRBD1
CSVDNVAGDPDTQYF	TGCAGCGTTGACAACGTCGCGGGAGATCCAGATACGCAGTATTTT	TRBV29-1	TRBJ2-3	.	TRBD2
CASSPGQGLYGYTF	TGTGCCAGTAGCCCGGGACAGGGCCTATATGGCTACACCTTC	TRBV19	TRBJ1-2	.	TRBD1
CASSHFGSGTGRTEAFF	TGTGCCAGCAGCCACTTTGGATCCGGGACAGGGAGGACTGAAGCTTTCTTT	TRBV7-3	TRBJ1-1	.	TRBD1
CASSLQGAVITEAFF	TGTGCCAGTAGCTTACAGGGGGCCGTAATCACTGAAGCTTTCTTT	TRBV19	TRBJ1-1	.	TRBD1
CASSRSGSEETQYF	TGTGCCAGTAGTAGGTCAGGGAGCGAAGAGACCCAGTACTTC	TRBV19	TRBJ2-5	.	.
CASSLLLSGANVLTF	TGTGCCAGCAGCTTGCTATTGAGTGGGGCCAACGTCCTGACTTTC	TRBV7-9	TRBJ2-6	.	.
CASSLYPLSGTGELFF	TGCGCCAGCAGCCTCTATCCCCTATCGGGGACCGGGGAGCTGTTTTTT	TRBV4-1	TRBJ2-2	.	.
CAISASPLRETQYF	TGTGCCATCAGTGCCAGTCCCCTGCGAGAGACCCAGTACTTC	TRBV10-3	TRBJ2-5	.	.